This T cell receptor beta chain was documented in a study of T cell responses to AZD1222 COVID-19 vaccine. Study-level points and caveats: Among the donors, most were white British and more were female, and clonal diversity was possibly underestimated. Variant regions that are unmutated are reportedly the target of nearly half of spike-specific TCRs. With two AZD1222 doses given, Spike-specific TCR breadth and depth both rose. Spike was spanned by vaccine-associated CD4 TCRs, with dominance at 160-218 and 743-854.

With respect to this clone: The antigen remains undetermined.

Germline-derived CDR1 and CDR2 are SNHLY and FYNNEI. V lost 8 bases, J lost 8 bases, and 15 bases lay in between. CDR3 size: 12 residues. Data came from immunoSEQ multiplex PCR; TCRdb stores just in-frame clones and leaves some out. The sample consists of around 160,000 clones, 70% to 90% of them appearing once. The sample consisted of peripheral blood, taken on day 0 of AZD1222 vaccination. The V call is TRBV2, the J call TRBJ1-1, with D uncertain. The clonotype comes from an adult in good health. Written as DNA, the CDR3 is TGTGCCAGCGGTTATGGCCCGGGGGAAGCTTTCTTT. This sequence encodes CASGYGPGEAFF.